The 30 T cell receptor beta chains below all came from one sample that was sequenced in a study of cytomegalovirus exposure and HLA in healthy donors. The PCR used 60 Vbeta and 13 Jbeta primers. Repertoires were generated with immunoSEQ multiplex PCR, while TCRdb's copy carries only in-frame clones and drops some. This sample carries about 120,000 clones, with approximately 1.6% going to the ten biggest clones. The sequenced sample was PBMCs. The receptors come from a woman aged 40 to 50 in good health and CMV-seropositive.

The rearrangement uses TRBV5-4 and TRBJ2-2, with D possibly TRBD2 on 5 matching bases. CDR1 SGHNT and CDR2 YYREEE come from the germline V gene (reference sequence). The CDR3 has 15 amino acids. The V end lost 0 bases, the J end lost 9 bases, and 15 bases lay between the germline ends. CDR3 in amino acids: CASSLGGLRARELFF. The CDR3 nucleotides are TGTGCCAGCAGCTTGGGAGGGCTCCGGGCCCGGGAGCTGTTTTTT. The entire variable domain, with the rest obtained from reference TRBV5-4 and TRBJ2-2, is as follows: ETGVTQSPTHLIKTRGQQVTLRCSSQSGHNTVSWYQQALGQGPQFIFQYYREEENGRGNFPPRFSGLQFPNYSSELNVNALELDDSALYLCASSLGGLRARELFFGEGSRLTVL.

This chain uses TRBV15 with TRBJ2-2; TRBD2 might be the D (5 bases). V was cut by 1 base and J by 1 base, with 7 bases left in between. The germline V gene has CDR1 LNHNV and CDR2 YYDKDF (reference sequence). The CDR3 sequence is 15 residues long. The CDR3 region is CATSRVRGNTGELFF. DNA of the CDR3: TGTGCCACCAGCAGAGTCCGGGGGAACACCGGGGAGCTGTTTTTT.

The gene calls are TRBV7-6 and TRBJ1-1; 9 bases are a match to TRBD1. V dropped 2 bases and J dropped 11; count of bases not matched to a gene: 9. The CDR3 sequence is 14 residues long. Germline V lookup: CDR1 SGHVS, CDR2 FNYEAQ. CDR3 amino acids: CASSLTGTGLFAFF. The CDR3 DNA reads TGTGCCAGCAGCTTAACCGGGACAGGGCTCTTTGCTTTCTTT.

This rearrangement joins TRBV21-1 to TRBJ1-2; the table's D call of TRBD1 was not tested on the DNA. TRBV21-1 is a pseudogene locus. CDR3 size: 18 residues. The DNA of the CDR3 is TGTGCCAGCAGCAAAAATGGGGGACAGGGAATAGGGGACTATGGCTACACCTTC. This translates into CASSKNGGQGIGDYGYTF.

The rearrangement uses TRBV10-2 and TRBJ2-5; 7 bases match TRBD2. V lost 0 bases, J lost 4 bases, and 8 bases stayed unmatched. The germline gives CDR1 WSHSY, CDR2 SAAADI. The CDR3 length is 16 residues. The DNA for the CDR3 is TGCGCCAGCAGTGAGTCGCGCGGGAGTTGGAGAGAGACCCAGTACTTC. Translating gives CASSESRGSWRETQYF.

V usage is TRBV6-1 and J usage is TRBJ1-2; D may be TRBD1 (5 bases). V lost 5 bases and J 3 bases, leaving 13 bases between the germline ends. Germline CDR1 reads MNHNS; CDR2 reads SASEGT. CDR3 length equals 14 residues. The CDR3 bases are TGTGCCAGCAGTCGGGGGGGGGTGGACTATGGCTACACCTTC. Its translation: CASSRGGVDYGYTF.

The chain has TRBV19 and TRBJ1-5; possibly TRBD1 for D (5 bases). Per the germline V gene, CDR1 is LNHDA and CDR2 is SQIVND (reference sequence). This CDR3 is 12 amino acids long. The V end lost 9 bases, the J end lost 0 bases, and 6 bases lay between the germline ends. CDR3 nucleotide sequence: TGTGCCAGCCAGGGTAGCAATCAGCCCCAGCATTTT. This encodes CASQGSNQPQHF.

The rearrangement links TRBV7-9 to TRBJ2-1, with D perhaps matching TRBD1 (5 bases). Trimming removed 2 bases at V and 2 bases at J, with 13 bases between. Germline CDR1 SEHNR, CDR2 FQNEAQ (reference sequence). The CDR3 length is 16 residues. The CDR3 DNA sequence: TGTGCCAGCAGCTTATATGGGGCTCCGCCCTACAATGAGCAGTTCTTC. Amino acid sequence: CASSLYGAPPYNEQFF.

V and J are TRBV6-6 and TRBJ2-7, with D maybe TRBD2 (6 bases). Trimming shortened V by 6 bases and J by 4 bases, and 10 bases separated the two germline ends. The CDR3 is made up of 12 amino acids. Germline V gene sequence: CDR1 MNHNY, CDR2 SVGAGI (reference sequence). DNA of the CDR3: TGTGCCAGCAGCCGTGGGGGGTACGAGCAGTACTTC. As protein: CASSRGGYEQYF.

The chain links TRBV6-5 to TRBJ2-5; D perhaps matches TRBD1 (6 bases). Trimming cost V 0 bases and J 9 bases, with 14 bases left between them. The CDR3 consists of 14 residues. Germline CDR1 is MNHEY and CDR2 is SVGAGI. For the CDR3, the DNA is TGTGCCAGCAGTTACTCCGAGACTGAGGGGGCCCAGTACTTC. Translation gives CASSYSETEGAQYF.

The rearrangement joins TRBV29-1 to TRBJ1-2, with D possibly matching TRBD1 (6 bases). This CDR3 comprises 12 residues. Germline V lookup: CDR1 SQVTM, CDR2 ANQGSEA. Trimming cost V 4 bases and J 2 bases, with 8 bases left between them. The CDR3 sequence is CSVVDRNYGYTF. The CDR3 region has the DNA TGCAGCGTTGTCGACAGGAACTATGGCTACACCTTC.

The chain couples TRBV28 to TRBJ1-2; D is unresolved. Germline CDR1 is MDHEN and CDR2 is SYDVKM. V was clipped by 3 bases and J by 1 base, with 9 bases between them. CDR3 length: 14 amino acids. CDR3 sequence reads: CASSLLLSNYGYTF. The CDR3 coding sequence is TGTGCCAGCAGTTTGTTACTGAGTAACTATGGCTACACCTTC.

CDR3 coding DNA: TGCAGCGCTGGACTAGCGGGAGGAAGTGAGCAGTTCTTC. Translated, it gives CSAGLAGGSEQFF. This chain connects TRBV29-1 to TRBJ2-1, with TRBD2 matching over 14 bases. CDR3 length equals 13 residues. Trimming cost V 7 bases and J 9 bases; bases outside gene matches: 5. Germline lookup yields CDR1 SQVTM and CDR2 ANQGSEA.

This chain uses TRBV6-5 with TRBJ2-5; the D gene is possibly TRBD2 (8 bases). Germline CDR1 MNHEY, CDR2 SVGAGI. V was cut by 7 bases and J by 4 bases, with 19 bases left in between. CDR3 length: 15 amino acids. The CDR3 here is CASNLRGAGGETQYF. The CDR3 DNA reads TGTGCCAGCAACCTGCGGGGGGCAGGGGGAGAGACCCAGTACTTC.

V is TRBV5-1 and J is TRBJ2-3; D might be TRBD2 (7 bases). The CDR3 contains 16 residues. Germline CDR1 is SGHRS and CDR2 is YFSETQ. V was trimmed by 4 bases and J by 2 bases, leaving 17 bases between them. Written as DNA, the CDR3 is TGCGCCAGCAGCGGCCAAGGGGGGGGTAACACAGATACGCAGTATTTT. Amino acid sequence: CASSGQGGGNTDTQYF. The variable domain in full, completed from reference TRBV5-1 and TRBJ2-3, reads KAGVTQTPRYLIKTRGQQVTLSCSPISGHRSVSWYQQTPGQGLQFLFEYFSETQRNKGNFPGRFSGRQFSNSRSEMNVSTLELGDSALYLCASSGQGGGNTDTQYFGPGTRLTVL.

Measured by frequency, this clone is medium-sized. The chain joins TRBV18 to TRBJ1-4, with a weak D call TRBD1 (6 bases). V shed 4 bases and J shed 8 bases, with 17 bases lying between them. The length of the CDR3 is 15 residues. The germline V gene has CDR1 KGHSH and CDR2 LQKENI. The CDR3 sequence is CASSLDQGSYEKLFF. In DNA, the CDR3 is TGTGCCAGCTCACTGGACCAGGGGTCCTACGAAAAACTGTTTTTT.

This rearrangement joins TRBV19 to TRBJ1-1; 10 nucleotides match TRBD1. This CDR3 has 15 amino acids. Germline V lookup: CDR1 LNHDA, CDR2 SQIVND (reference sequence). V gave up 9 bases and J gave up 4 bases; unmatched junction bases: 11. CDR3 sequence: CASQPSRDRGTEAFF. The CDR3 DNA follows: TGTGCCAGCCAGCCTAGCAGGGACAGGGGCACTGAAGCTTTCTTT.

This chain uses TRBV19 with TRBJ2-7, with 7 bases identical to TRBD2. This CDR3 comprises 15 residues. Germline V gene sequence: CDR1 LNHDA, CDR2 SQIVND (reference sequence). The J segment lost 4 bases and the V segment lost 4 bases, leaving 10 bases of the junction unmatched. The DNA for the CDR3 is TGTGCCAGTAGTAATTCGCGGGGAGGGCCGTACGAGCAGTACTTC. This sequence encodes CASSNSRGGPYEQYF.

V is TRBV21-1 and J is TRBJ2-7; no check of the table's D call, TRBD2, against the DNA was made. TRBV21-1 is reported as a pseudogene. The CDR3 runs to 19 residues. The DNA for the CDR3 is TGTGCCAGCAGCAGGCCCGACCTGAGGCGGCGCGGGAGGGCCTGGGAGCAGTACTTC. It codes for CASSRPDLRRRGRAWEQYF.

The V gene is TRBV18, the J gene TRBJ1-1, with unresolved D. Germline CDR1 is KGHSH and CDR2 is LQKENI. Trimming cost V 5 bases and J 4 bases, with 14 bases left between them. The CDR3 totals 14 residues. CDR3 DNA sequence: TGTGCCAGCTCATCTCCAGACTTGGCCACTGAAGCTTTCTTT. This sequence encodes CASSSPDLATEAFF.

The DNA for the CDR3 is TGTGCCAGCTCACCCACAACCCCGATGAACACTGAAGCTTTCTTT. Translated, it gives CASSPTTPMNTEAFF. The V and J genes are TRBV18 and TRBJ1-1; no reliable D call. The CDR3 consists of 15 residues. CDR1 is KGHSH and CDR2 is LQKENI in the germline V gene. V lost 3 bases and J lost 0, with 11 bases in between.

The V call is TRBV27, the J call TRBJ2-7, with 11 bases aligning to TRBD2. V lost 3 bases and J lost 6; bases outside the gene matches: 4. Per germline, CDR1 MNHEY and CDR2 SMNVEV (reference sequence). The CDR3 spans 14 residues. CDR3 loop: CASSFPGLAAEQYF. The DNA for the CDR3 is TGTGCCAGCAGTTTTCCGGGACTAGCGGCCGAGCAGTACTTC.

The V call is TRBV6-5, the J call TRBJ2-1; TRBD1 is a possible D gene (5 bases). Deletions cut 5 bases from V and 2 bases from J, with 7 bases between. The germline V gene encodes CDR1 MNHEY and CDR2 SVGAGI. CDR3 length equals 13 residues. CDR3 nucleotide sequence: TGTGCCAGCAGTCGACAGACCTACAATGAGCAGTTCTTC. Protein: CASSRQTYNEQFF.

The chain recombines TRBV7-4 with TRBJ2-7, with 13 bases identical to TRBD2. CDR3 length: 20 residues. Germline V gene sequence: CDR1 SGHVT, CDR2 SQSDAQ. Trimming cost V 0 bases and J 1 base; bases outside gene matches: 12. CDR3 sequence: CASSLAQTSGRAGSSYEQYF. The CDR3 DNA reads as TGTGCCAGCAGCTTAGCGCAAACTAGCGGGAGGGCCGGTAGTTCCTACGAGCAGTACTTC.

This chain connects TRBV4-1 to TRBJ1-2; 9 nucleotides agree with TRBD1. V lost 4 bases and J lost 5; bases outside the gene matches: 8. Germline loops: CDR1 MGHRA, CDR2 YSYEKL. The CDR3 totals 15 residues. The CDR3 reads CASSLDTGGKYGYTF. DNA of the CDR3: TGCGCCAGCAGCCTAGATACAGGGGGCAAATATGGCTACACCTTC.

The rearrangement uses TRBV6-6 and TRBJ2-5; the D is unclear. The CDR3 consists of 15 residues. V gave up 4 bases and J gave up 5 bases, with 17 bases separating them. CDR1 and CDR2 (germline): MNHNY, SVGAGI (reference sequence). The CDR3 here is CASSSGSLSMETQYF. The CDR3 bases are TGTGCCAGCAGTTCTGGCAGTCTTTCAATGGAGACCCAGTACTTC.

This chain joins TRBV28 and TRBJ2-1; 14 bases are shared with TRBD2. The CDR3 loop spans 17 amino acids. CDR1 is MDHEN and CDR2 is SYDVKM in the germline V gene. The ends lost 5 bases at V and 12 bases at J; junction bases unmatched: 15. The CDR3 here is CASSTTPPGTSGRMQFF. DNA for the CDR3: TGTGCCAGCAGTACTACCCCGCCTGGGACTAGCGGGAGAATGCAGTTCTTC. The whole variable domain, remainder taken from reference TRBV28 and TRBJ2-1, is DVKVTQSSRYLVKRTGEKVFLECVQDMDHENMFWYRQDPGLGLRLIYFSYDVKMKEKGDIPEGYSVSREKKERFSLILESASTNQTSMYLCASSTTPPGTSGRMQFFGPGTRLTVL.

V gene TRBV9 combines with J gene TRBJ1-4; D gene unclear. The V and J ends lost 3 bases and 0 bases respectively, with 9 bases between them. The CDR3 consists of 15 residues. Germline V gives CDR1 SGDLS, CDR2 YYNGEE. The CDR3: CASSGGGSTNEKLFF. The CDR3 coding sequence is TGTGCCAGCAGCGGAGGAGGATCAACTAATGAAAAACTGTTTTTT.

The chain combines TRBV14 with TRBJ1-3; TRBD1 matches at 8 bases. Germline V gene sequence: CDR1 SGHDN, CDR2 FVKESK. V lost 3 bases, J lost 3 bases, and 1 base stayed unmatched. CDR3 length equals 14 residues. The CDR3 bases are TGTGCCAGCAGCCACGGGACAGGTGGAAACACCATATATTTT. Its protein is CASSHGTGGNTIYF.

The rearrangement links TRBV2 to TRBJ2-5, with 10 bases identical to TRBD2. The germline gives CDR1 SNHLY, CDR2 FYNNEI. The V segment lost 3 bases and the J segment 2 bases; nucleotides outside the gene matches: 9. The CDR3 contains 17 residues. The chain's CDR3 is CASSERTSGLGQETQYF. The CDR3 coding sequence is TGTGCCAGCAGTGAGAGGACTAGCGGCCTGGGGCAAGAGACCCAGTACTTC.